Included here is one T cell receptor (beta chain) sequence, with context. These data come from a study of T-cell memory formation after mild COVID-19. The CDR3 covers 16 residues. The J segment lost 10 bases and the V segment lost 5 bases, leaving 10 bases of the junction unmatched. The germline gives CDR1 SGHTA, CDR2 FQGNSA. Each CDR3 protein gets one entry after TCRdb re-called the 5' RACE reads with MiXCR. The sample yields over 300,000 distinct CDR3 sequences, less than 25% seen once. Sequenced: PBMCs or a T cell subset sorted from them (not recorded which). The receptor was derived from a man between 18 and 29 years old who had mild COVID-19 (a few samples of this study predate the infection). Cell type and time point are not known. The V and J genes are TRBV7-2 and TRBJ2-5, with TRBD2 matching over 16 bases. CDR3: CASSKAGTSGGADQYF. The DNA for the CDR3 is TGTGCCAGCAGCAAAGCCGGGACTAGCGGGGGGGCGGACCAGTACTTC.